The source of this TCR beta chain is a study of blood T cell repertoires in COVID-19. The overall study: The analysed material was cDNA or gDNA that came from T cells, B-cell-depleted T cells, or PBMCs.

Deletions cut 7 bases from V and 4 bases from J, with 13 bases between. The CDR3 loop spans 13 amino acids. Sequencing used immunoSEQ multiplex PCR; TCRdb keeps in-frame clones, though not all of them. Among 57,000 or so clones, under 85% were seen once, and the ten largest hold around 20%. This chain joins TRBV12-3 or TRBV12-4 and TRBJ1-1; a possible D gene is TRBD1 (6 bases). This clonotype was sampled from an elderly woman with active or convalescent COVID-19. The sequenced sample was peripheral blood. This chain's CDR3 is CASTWTVGTEAFF. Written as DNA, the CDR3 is TGTGCCAGCACTTGGACAGTCGGCACTGAAGCTTTCTTT.